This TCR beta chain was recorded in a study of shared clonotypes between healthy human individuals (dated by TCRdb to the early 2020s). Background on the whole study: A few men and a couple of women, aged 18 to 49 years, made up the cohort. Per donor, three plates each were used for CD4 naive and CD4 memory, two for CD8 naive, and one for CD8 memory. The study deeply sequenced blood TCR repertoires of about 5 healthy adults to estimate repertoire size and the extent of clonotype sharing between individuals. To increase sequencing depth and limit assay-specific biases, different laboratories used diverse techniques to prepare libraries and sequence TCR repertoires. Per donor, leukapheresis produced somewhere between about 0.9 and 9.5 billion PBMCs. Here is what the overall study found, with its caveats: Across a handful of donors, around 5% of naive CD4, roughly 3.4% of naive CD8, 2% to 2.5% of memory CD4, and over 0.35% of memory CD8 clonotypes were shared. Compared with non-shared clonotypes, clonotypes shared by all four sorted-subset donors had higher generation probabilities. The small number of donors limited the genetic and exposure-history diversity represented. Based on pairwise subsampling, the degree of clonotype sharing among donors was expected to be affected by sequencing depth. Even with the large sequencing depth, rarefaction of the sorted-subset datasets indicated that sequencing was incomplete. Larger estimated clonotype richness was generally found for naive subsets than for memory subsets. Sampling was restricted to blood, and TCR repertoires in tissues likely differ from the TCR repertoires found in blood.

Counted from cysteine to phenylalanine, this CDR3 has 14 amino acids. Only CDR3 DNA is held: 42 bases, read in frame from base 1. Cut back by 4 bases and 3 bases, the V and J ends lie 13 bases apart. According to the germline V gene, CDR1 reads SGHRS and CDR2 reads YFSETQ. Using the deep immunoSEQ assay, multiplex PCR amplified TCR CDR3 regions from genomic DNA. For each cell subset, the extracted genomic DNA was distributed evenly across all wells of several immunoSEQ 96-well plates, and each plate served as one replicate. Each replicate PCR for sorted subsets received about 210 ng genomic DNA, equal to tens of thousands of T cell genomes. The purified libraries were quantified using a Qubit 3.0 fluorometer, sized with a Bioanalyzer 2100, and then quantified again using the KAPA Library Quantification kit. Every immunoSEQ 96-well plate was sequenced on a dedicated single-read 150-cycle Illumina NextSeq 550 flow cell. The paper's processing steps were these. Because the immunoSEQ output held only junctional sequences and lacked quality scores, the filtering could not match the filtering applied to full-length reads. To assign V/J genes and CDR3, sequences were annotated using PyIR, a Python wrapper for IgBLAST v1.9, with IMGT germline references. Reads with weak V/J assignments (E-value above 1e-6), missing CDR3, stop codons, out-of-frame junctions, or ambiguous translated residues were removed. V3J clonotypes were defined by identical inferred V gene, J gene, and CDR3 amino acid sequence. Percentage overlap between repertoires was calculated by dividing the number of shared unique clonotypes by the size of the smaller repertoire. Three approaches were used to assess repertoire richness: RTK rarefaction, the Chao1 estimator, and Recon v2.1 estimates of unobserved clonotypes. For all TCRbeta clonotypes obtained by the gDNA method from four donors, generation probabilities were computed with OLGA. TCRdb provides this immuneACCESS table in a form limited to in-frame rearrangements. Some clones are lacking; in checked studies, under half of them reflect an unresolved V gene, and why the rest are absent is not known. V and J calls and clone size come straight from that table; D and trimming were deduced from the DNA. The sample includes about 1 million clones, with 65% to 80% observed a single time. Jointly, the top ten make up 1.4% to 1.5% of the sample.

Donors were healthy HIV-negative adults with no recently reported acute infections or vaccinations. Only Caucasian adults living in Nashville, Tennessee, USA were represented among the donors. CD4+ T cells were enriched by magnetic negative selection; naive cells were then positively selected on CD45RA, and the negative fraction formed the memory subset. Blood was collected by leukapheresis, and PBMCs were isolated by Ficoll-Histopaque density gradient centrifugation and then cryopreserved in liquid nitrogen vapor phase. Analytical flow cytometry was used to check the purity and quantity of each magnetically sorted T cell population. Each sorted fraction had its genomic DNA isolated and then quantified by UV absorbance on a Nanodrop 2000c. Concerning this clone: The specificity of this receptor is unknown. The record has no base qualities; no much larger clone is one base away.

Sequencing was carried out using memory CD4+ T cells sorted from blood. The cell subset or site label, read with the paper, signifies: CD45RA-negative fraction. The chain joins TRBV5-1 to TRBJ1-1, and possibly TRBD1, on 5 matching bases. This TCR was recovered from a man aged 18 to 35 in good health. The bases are TGCGCCAGCAGCCCCCCTCTACAGGACACTGAAGCTTTCTTT. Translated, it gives CASSPPLQDTEAFF.